One and the same sample provided the 31 T cell receptor beta chains below, sequenced in a study of blood T cells in healthy people across ages. A second PCR of about 6 to 12 cycles used a sample-barcoded 5' primer and a J-beta primer mix. Each CDR3 protein gets one entry after TCRdb re-called the 5' RACE reads with MiXCR. Of roughly 1,700,000 distinct CDR3 sequences in the sample, approximately 28% were seen once. Sequenced material: blood. The source of these receptors is a woman between 25 and 40 years old in good health.

As for this clonotype: Being one base from a much bigger clone, this may be a read error. The chain uses TRBV5-1 and TRBJ2-1; 8 bases align to TRBD2. Per the germline V gene, CDR1 is SGHRS and CDR2 is YFSETQ. CDR3 length: 16 amino acids. CDR3 bases: TGCGTCAGCAGCTTGTTAACTAGCGGTTCCTACAATGAGCAGTTCTTC. As protein: CVSSLLTSGSYNEQFF.

Of note for this clonotype: One junction end does not reproduce the germline sequence, and a read error may be involved. The CDR3 DNA is TGTGCCAGCAGATTAGCGGCATCCGCAGATACGCAGTATTTT. Protein product: CASRLAASADTQYF. This chain links TRBV12-3 or TRBV12-4 with TRBJ2-3; D perhaps matches TRBD2 (6 bases). The CDR3 has 14 amino acids.

Of note for this clonotype: A much larger clone sits a single nucleotide away, making a read error possible. The V call is TRBV28, the J call TRBJ1-5; possible D gene TRBD1, 5 bases. Germline V gives CDR1 MDHEN, CDR2 SYDVKM. The V end was cut by 2 bases, the J end by 3 bases, with 8 bases between. CDR3 length: 14 amino acids. CDR3: CASSLRQFNQPQHF. In DNA form, the CDR3 reads TGTGCCAGCAGTTTAAGACAGTTCAATCAGCCCCAGCATTTT. The variable domain in full, completed from reference TRBV28 and TRBJ1-5, reads DVKVTQSSRYLVKRTGEKVFLECVQDMDHENMFWYRQDPGLGLRLIYFSYDVKMKEKGDIPEGYSVSREKKERFSLILESASTNQTSMYLCASSLRQFNQPQHFGDGTRLSIL.

The rearrangement joins TRBV20-1 to TRBJ1-2; D is undetermined. The V gene lost 8 bases and the J gene lost 2 bases, with 21 bases spanning the gap. The CDR3 contains 15 residues. Germline-derived CDR1 and CDR2 are DFQATT and SNEGSKA (reference sequence). CDR3 loop: CSTNVADLENYGYTF. CDR3 nucleotides: TGCAGTACTAACGTCGCGGACCTCGAGAACTATGGCTACACCTTC.

The table lists this clonotype with many counts. The chain is built from TRBV12-3 or TRBV12-4 and TRBJ2-4; possibly TRBD2 for D (6 bases). Trimming pared 5 bases from V and 9 bases from J, leaving 17 bases between. This CDR3 is built from 14 residues. The CDR3, as DNA: TGTGCCAGCAGTCCACTAGCTCTGAGGGGCATTCAGTACTTC. Translation: CASSPLALRGIQYF.

There are many counts of this clonotype. V gene TRBV7-3 combines with J gene TRBJ2-5; no clear D. V lost 4 bases and J 5 bases, leaving 11 bases between the germline ends. Germline V gene lookup returns CDR1 SGHTA and CDR2 FQGTGA. The CDR3 spans 13 residues. The CDR3 region has the DNA TGTGCCAGCAGCTCAGGCATGGGGGAGACCCAGTACTTC. It translates to CASSSGMGETQYF.

V usage is TRBV20-1 and J usage is TRBJ1-1; D uncertain. The CDR3 extends over 13 amino acids. Germline V gene lookup returns CDR1 DFQATT and CDR2 SNEGSKA (reference sequence). The V end lost 2 bases, the J end lost 4 bases, and 11 bases lay between the germline ends. The CDR3 region is CSARQGRATEAFF. In DNA form, the CDR3 reads TGCAGTGCTAGACAAGGTCGGGCCACTGAAGCTTTCTTT.

CDR3: CASSFQGASDTQYF. The CDR3 DNA follows: TGTGCCAGCAGCTTTCAGGGGGCCTCAGATACGCAGTATTTT. This rearrangement joins TRBV7-2 to TRBJ2-3, with 8 bases matching TRBD1. From germline, CDR1 is SGHTA and CDR2 FQGNSA. The CDR3 spans 14 residues. V dropped 3 bases and J dropped 4; count of bases not matched to a gene: 3. The variable domain in full, completed from reference TRBV7-2 and TRBJ2-3, reads GAGVSQSPSNKVTEKGKDVELRCDPISGHTALYWYRQSLGQGLEFLIYFQGNSAPDKSGLPSDRFSAERTGGSVSTLTIQRTQQEDSAVYLCASSFQGASDTQYFGPGTRLTVL.

The V call is TRBV28, the J call TRBJ2-1; 9 nucleotides align to TRBD2. Germline V gives CDR1 MDHEN, CDR2 SYDVKM. The CDR3 has 16 residues. The ends lost 4 bases at V and 4 bases at J; junction bases unmatched: 8. CDR3 sequence (DNA): TGTGCCAGCAGTTCGGTGGCGGGGGGGACTTACAATGAGCAGTTCTTC. This gives the protein CASSSVAGGTYNEQFF.

This sequence joins TRBV27 and TRBJ1-5, with D uncertain. Trimming removed 5 bases from V and 7 bases from J, with 12 bases in between. The CDR3 loop spans 13 amino acids. Germline V lookup: CDR1 MNHEY, CDR2 SMNVEV (reference sequence). CDR3 DNA sequence: TGTGCCAGCAGTCTGGGAATGCGGCAGCCCCAGCATTTT. Translated: CASSLGMRQPQHF.

This clonotype was counted a few times. V usage is TRBV27 and J usage is TRBJ2-5; 7 bases fit TRBD2. The DNA end lines up better with TRBJ2-7; the J call may be wrong. There are 16 residues in the CDR3. The germline gives CDR1 MNHEY, CDR2 SMNVEV (reference sequence). The CDR3 DNA is TGTGCCAGCAGTTTACGGGGGGAATGGTTTGGAAACGAGCAGTACTTC. Residues: CASSLRGEWFGNEQYF.

This clonotype showed up many times. The junction does not match germline at one end; this may be a read error. The chain recombines TRBV20-1 with TRBJ1-5; D ambiguous. The CDR3 runs 11 residues. Germline V gene data show CDR1 as DFQATT and CDR2 as SNEGSKA (reference sequence). In DNA, the CDR3 is TGTAGTGCTAGTACGGGGCAGCCCCAGCATTTT. This translates into CSASTGQPQHF.

The chain is built from TRBV7-9 and TRBJ1-2, with 8 nucleotides matching TRBD1. Unmatched junction bases numbered 5, after V lost 1 base and J lost 7 bases. The CDR3 runs 14 residues. Looked up from germline, CDR1 is SEHNR and CDR2 is FQNEAQ (reference sequence). The CDR3 region is CASSLGQGTSGYTF. The CDR3 DNA sequence: TGTGCCAGCAGCTTAGGACAGGGGACCTCTGGCTACACCTTC. Drawing the rest from reference TRBV7-9 and TRBJ1-2, the complete variable domain is DTGVSQNPRHKITKRGQNVTFRCDPISEHNRLYWYRQTLGQGPEFLTYFQNEAQLEKSRLLSDRFSAERPKGSFSTLEIQRTEQGDSAMYLCASSLGQGTSGYTFGSGTRLTVV.

J is TRBJ2-1 and V is TRBV6-2 or TRBV6-3; D unresolved. CDR1 and CDR2 (germline): MNHEY, SVGEGT. This CDR3 is 12 amino acids long. The V gene lost 2 bases and the J gene lost 11 bases, with 10 bases spanning the gap. The CDR3 loop reads CASSYRGAQQFF. As DNA, the CDR3 is TGTGCCAGCAGTTACCGCGGCGCCCAGCAGTTCTTC.

Remarks on this clonotype: A read error may explain this, as a much larger clone is one base away. V gene TRBV27 combines with J gene TRBJ2-3; 8 nucleotides match TRBD1. There are 16 residues in the CDR3. Trimming took 8 bases from V and 3 from J; bases not matched to a gene: 13. CDR1 is MNHEY, CDR2 SMNVEV, per germline (reference sequence). The DNA for the CDR3 is TGTGCCAGCGGCCGAGGACAGGGTTATAGGACAGATACGCAGTATTTT. It specifies CASGRGQGYRTDTQYF.

The chain employs TRBV5-4 and TRBJ2-3; the D is unclear. The CDR3 is 15 residues long. CDR1 and CDR2 from the germline V gene are SGHNT and YYREEE (reference sequence). V was pared by 5 bases and J by 4 bases, with 17 bases between. This CDR3 is CASSLNLAFADTQYF. The DNA for the CDR3 is TGTGCCAGCAGTTTGAATCTGGCCTTCGCAGATACGCAGTATTTT.

The table lists this clonotype with many counts. The chain has TRBV20-1 and TRBJ2-7; no definite D call. The length of the CDR3 is 14 residues. V was cut by 5 bases and J by 1 base, with 15 bases left in between. The germline V gene has CDR1 DFQATT and CDR2 SNEGSKA (reference sequence). Here the CDR3 DNA reads TGCAGTGCTGTGGGCCGCGGACGATCCTACGAGCAGTACTTC. Amino acids: CSAVGRGRSYEQYF.

This clonotype was detected once. The chain carries TRBV12-3 or TRBV12-4 and TRBJ2-3; D may be TRBD2 (5 bases). This CDR3 has 13 amino acids. V shed 3 bases and J shed 11 bases, with 15 bases lying between them. Here the CDR3 DNA reads TGTGCCAGCAGTTTGGGAGAGGCAGATGTGCAGTATTTT. As protein: CASSLGEADVQYF.

With respect to this clonotype: A much larger clone sits a single nucleotide away, making a read error possible. V is TRBV7-9 and J is TRBJ2-1, with 9 bases aligning to TRBD2. The CDR3 is 15 residues long. CDR1 is SEHNR, CDR2 FQNEAQ, per germline (reference sequence). The CDR3 is CDSSLKRGALNEQFF. As DNA, the CDR3 is TGTGACAGCAGCTTGAAGCGGGGGGCCCTAAATGAGCAGTTCTTC.

This sequence joins TRBV18 and TRBJ2-7; D could derive from TRBD1 or TRBD2 (5 bases each). The V end lost 0 bases, the J end lost 5 bases, and 17 bases lay between the germline ends. Per germline, CDR1 KGHSH and CDR2 LQKENI. CDR3 length equals 16 residues. CDR3 bases: TGTGCCAGCTCACCACCGGGGGTCAGGGAGTCCAACGAGCAGTACTTC. This codes for CASSPPGVRESNEQYF.

At least ten counts were recorded for this clonotype. CDR3 in DNA: TGTGCCAGCAGTCATGGGACAGAGTCTGGATACGAGCAGTACTTC. Encoded protein: CASSHGTESGYEQYF. The chain couples TRBV12-3 or TRBV12-4 to TRBJ2-7, with 7 bases fitting TRBD1. The CDR3 runs to 15 residues. V lost 5 bases and J lost 4; bases outside the gene matches: 11.

The V and J genes are TRBV6-6 and TRBJ2-5; 7 nucleotides match TRBD2. Germline-derived CDR1 and CDR2 are MNHNY and SVGAGI (reference sequence). The CDR3 length is 14 residues. The junction had 14 bases not matched to a gene; V was cut back by 11 bases and J by 5 bases. CDR3 residues: CAAGGKGRGETQYF. Written as DNA, the CDR3 is TGTGCCGCCGGGGGAAAGGGGCGGGGGGAGACCCAGTACTTC.

This clonotype has a count of ten or more. This chain connects TRBV12-3 or TRBV12-4 to TRBJ1-2; TRBD1 might be the D (5 bases). Trimming left V 5 bases short and J 2 bases short, with 9 bases between. CDR3 size: 13 residues. CDR3 in amino acids: CASSPRENYGYTF. The CDR3 nucleotides read TGTGCCAGCAGTCCCAGGGAGAACTATGGCTACACCTTC.

The V and J genes are TRBV12-3 or TRBV12-4 and TRBJ1-2, with a possible D match to TRBD1 (5 bases). The CDR3 sequence is 13 residues long. Deletions cut 5 bases from V and 4 bases from J, with 11 bases between. Written as DNA, the CDR3 is TGTGCCAGCAGTCCACAAACAGGCTATGGCTACACCTTC. Its translation: CASSPQTGYGYTF.

The chain combines TRBV5-1 with TRBJ2-3, with D possibly being TRBD2 (7 bases). CDR1 and CDR2 (germline): SGHRS, YFSETQ. The ends were cut back, 0 bases at V and 3 bases at J, with 17 bases in the middle. This CDR3 contains 17 residues. The CDR3 reads CASSLASGRGGTDTQYF. CDR3 coding DNA: TGCGCCAGCAGCTTGGCCTCGGGAAGGGGGGGAACAGATACGCAGTATTTT.

The V and J genes are TRBV7-2 and TRBJ2-1; D gene uncertain. The DNA matches TRBJ2-7 better at its end, which makes the J call doubtful. This CDR3 has 14 amino acids. Germline CDR1 and CDR2: SGHTA and FQGNSA. CDR3 sequence reads: CASSQQLGHDEQYF. CDR3 nucleotides: TGTGCCAGCAGCCAACAGCTAGGGCATGACGAGCAGTACTTC.

The rearrangement uses TRBV2 and TRBJ1-2; no clear D. CDR3 length: 12 residues. Trimming shortened V by 8 bases and J by 3 bases, and 10 bases separated the two germline ends. The germline CDR1 and CDR2 sequences are SNHLY and FYNNEI. CDR3 loop: CASQGRDYGYTF. CDR3 nucleotide sequence: TGTGCCAGCCAAGGGCGTGACTATGGCTACACCTTC.

This clonotype was counted ten times or more. J is TRBJ2-5 and V is TRBV12-3 or TRBV12-4; TRBD2 matches at 9 bases. This CDR3 is 13 amino acids long. V shed 5 bases and J 4 bases; nucleotides not matched to a gene: 2. In DNA form, the CDR3 reads TGTGCCAGCAGTACGACTAGCGGAGAGACCCAGTACTTC. Its translation: CASSTTSGETQYF.

The rearrangement joins TRBV4-3 to TRBJ2-6; 9 bases are shared with TRBD2. V lost 8 bases and J lost 3; bases outside the gene matches: 14. The germline CDR1 and CDR2 sequences are LGHNA and YSLEER. The CDR3 is 18 amino acids. The chain's CDR3 is CASASGVAGDFGANVLTF. DNA for the CDR3: TGCGCCAGCGCCTCCGGAGTAGCGGGAGACTTTGGGGCCAACGTCCTGACTTTC.

The DNA for the CDR3 is TGTGCCAGCAGTTTAGATGGTAGGGACACTGAAGCTTTCTTT. Protein: CASSLDGRDTEAFF. The chain combines TRBV12-3 or TRBV12-4 with TRBJ1-1; D is unresolved. The CDR3 length is 14 residues. The V and J ends lost 1 base and 3 bases respectively, with 9 bases between them.

This clonotype was counted between two and nine times. This rearrangement joins TRBV10-3 to TRBJ2-7; D possibly uses TRBD1 or TRBD2 (7 bases each). Germline V CDR1 and CDR2: ENHRY, SYGVKD. CDR3 size: 15 residues. The V gene lost 6 bases and the J gene lost 4 bases, with 19 bases spanning the gap. CDR3 in amino acids: CAIRGGEGAGYEQYF. CDR3 sequence (DNA): TGTGCCATCAGAGGCGGGGAGGGGGCTGGGTACGAGCAGTACTTC.